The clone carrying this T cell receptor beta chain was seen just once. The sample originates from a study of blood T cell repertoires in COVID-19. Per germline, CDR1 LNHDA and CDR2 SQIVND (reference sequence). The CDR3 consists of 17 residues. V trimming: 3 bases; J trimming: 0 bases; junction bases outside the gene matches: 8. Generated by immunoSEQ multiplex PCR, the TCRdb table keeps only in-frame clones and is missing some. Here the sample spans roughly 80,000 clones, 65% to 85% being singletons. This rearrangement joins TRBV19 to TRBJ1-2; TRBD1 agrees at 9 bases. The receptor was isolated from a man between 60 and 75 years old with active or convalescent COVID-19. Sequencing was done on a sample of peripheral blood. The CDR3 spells CASSIRDREKANYGYTF. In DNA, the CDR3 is TGTGCCAGTAGTATCCGGGACAGGGAAAAAGCTAACTATGGCTACACCTTC. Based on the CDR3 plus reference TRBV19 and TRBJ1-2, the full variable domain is DGGITQSPKYLFRKEGQNVTLSCEQNLNHDAMYWYRQDPGQGLRLIYYSQIVNDFQKGDIAEGYSVSREKKESFPLTVTSAQKNPTAFYLCASSIRDREKANYGYTFGSGTRLTVV.